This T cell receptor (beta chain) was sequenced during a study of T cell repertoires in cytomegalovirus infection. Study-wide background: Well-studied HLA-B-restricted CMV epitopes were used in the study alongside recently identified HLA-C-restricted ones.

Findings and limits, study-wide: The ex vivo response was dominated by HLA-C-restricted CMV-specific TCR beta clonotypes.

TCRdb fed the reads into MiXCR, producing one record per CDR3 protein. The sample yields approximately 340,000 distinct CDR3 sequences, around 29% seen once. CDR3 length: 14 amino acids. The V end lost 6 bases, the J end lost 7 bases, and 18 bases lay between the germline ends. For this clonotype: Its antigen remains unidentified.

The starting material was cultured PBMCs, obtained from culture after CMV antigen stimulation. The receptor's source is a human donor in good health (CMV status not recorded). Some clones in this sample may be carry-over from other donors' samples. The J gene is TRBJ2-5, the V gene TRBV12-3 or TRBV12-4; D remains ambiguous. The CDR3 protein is CASSPKAPRGTQYF. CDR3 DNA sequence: TGTGCCAGCAGCCCTAAGGCCCCTCGAGGGACCCAGTACTTC.